This T cell receptor (beta chain) was found in a study of blood T cell repertoires in COVID-19. Background on the study: The origin of the acute and convalescent COVID-19 samples was the United States, Italy and Spain.

TCRdb keeps only in-frame clones here, not all; method: immunoSEQ multiplex PCR. The repertoire holds 300,000 to 350,000 clones, with approximately 92% as singletons. This CDR3 has 17 residues. V shed 2 bases, J shed 0 bases, and the junction held 4 bases outside the gene matches. Per the germline V gene, CDR1 is SGHTA and CDR2 is FQGNSA. Sequences were obtained from peripheral blood. V usage is TRBV7-2 and J usage is TRBJ2-1, with 10 nucleotides matching TRBD2. This TCR derives from a woman aged 25 to 39 with COVID-19, enrolled during active disease. The CDR3 coding sequence is TGTGCCAGCAGCTTACAAGCGGGAGGGTCCTCCTACAATGAGCAGTTCTTC. Translation gives CASSLQAGGSSYNEQFF.